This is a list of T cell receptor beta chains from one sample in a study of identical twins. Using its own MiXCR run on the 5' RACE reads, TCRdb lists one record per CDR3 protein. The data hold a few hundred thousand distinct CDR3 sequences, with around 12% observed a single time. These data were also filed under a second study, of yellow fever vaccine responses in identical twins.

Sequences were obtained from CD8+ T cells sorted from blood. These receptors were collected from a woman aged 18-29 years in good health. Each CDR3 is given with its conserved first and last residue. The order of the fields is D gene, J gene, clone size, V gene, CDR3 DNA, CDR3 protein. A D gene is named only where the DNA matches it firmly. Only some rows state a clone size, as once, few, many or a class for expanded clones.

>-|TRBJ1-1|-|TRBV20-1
TGCAGTGCCGAAAGAGACGATGAAGCTTTCTTT
CSAERDDEAFF
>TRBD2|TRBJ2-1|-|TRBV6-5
TGTGCCAGCAGTTACGAAGGGACTAGCGGAGCTTACAATGAGCAGTTCTTC
CASSYEGTSGAYNEQFF
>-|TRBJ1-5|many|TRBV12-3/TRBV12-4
TGTGCCAGCAGTTTTAATAGCAATCAGCCCCAGCATTTT
CASSFNSNQPQHF
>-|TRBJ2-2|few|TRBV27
TGTGCCAGCAGTCGGAGGGGGCAAGGCGGGGAGCTGTTTTTT
CASSRRGQGGELFF
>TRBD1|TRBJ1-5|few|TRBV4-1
TGCGCCAGCAGCCAAACAGGGGGAGATTATAGTCAGCCCCAGCATTTT
CASSQTGGDYSQPQHF
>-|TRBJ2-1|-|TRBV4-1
TGCGCCAGCAGCCAAGAAAGGGGACGGGGCAATGAGCAGTTCTTC
CASSQERGRGNEQFF
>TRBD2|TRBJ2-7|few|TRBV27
TGTGCCAGCAGTTTATCAGCGGGAGGGAGCTCCTACGAGCAGTACTTC
CASSLSAGGSSYEQYF
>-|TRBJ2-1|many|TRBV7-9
TGTGCCAGCAGCTCCACTAGAATGGAGCAGTTCTTC
CASSSTRMEQFF
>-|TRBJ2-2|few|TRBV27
TGTGCCAGCAGCCCCCCCTCCGGGGAGCTGTTTTTT
CASSPPSGELFF
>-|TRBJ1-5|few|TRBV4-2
TGTGCCAGCAGCCAAGTTGGGCGAGGGCAGCCCCAGCATTTT
CASSQVGRGQPQHF
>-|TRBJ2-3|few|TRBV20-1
TGCAGTGGTAACACGGGGGACCACGTGCGCACAGATACGCAGTATTTT
CSGNTGDHVRTDTQYF
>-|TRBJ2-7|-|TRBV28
TGTGCCAGCAGTTTGGGACAGCGGGACTACGAGCAGTACTTC
CASSLGQRDYEQYF
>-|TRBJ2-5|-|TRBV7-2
TGTGCCAGCAGCTCTGCCGGCCTACAAGAGACCCAGTACTTC
CASSSAGLQETQYF
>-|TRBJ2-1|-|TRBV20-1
TGCAGTGCTTGGGACACGTTCAGCTCCTACAATGAGCAGTTCTTC
CSAWDTFSSYNEQFF
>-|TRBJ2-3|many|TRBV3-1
TGTGCCAGCAGCCAAGGGGGTAGCACAAGCACAGATACGCAGTATTTT
CASSQGGSTSTDTQYF
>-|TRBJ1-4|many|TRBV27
TGTGCCAGCAGTTTATCGAAGTCCCATAGAAAACTGTTTTTT
CASSLSKSHRKLFF
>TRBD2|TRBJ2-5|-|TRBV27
TGTGCCAGCAGTTTGACTAGCGGGAGTCACGAGACCCAGTACTTC
CASSLTSGSHETQYF
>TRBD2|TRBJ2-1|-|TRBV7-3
TGTGCCAGCAGCTTATATGGGCGGGAGGGAAATGAGCAGTTCTTC
CASSLYGREGNEQFF
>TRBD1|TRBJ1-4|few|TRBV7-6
TGTGCCAGCAGCTTTGGGACAGGGCATAATGAAAAACTGTTTTTT
CASSFGTGHNEKLFF
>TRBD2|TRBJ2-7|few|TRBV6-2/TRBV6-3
TGTGCCAGCAGTTACAGACTAGCGGGAGGCGGAAAAGACGAGCAGTACTTC
CASSYRLAGGGKDEQYF
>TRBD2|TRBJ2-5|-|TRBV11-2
TGTGCCAGCACCCCCGGACTAGCGGGAGGAGAGACCCAGTACTTC
CASTPGLAGGETQYF
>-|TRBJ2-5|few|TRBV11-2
TGTGCCAGCAGCTTAATTTGGGCAGAGACCCAGTACTTC
CASSLIWAETQYF
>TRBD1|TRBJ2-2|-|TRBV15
TGTGCCACCAGCAGAGATCTGACAGGGGCCGCCAACACCGGGGAGCTGTTTTTT
CATSRDLTGAANTGELFF
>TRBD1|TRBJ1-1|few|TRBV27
TGTGCCAGCAGTTTACAGGGGGGGGGCACTGAAGCTTTCTTT
CASSLQGGGTEAFF
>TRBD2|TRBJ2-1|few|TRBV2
TGTGCCAGCAGCGCCGGGACTAGCGCTTCTTATGAGCAGTTCTTC
CASSAGTSASYEQFF
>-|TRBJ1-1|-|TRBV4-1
TGCGCCAGCAGCCAAGGGCCGACAGGATTTGAAGCTTTCTTT
CASSQGPTGFEAFF